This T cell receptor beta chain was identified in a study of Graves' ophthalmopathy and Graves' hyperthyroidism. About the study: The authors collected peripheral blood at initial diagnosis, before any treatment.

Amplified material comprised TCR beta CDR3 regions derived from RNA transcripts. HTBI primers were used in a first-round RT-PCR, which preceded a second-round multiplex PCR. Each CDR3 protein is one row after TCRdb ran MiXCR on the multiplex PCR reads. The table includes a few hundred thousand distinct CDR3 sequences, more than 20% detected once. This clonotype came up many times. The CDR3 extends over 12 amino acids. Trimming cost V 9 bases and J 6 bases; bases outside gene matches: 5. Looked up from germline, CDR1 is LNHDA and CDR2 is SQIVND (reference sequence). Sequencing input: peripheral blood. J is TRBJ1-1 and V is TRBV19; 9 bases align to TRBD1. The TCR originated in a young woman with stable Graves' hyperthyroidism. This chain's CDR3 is CASGTGISEAFF. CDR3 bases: TGTGCCAGCGGGACAGGGATTTCTGAAGCTTTCTTT.